The 24 T cell receptor beta chains given below trace back to one sample, sequenced in a study of cytomegalovirus exposure and HLA in healthy donors (dated by TCRdb to about 2017). Preparation of the library involved the immunoSEQ multiplex PCR assay. For the multiplex PCR, a mixture combining 60 forward primers for TCR Vbeta segments and 13 reverse primers for TCR Jbeta segments was used. In its TCRdb copy, this immuneACCESS table keeps in-frame sequences only and misses some clones. Where compared with another copy, unresolved V genes explain less than half of these, and the others have no known cause. The sample data list under 150,000 clones, and 65% to 90% of these were observed just once. 1% to 1.5% of the sample goes to the ten largest clones. Sequencing was done on a sample of PBMCs. The receptors stem from a girl aged 2 to 10 in good health and CMV-seronegative.

This rearrangement joins TRBV4-1 to TRBJ2-1; tentatively, D is TRBD1 (6 bases). The germline V and J ends were trimmed by 8 bases and 0 bases, with 11 bases remaining between them. Germline CDR1 is MGHRA and CDR2 is YSYEKL. The CDR3 runs to 14 residues. Written as DNA, the CDR3 is TGCGCCAGCCAACAGGGAAGCTCCTACAATGAGCAGTTCTTC. This encodes CASQQGSSYNEQFF.

The chain links TRBV6-5 to TRBJ1-2; 9 bases fit TRBD1. V was pared by 4 bases and J by 5 bases, with 8 bases of the junction left unmatched. This CDR3 comprises 15 residues. Germline CDR1 is MNHEY and CDR2 is SVGAGI. This CDR3 reads CASSLTGGERYGYTF. For the CDR3, the DNA is TGTGCCAGCAGTTTAACAGGGGGCGAGCGTTATGGCTACACCTTC.

V is TRBV6-1 and J is TRBJ1-1; D is undetermined. Germline values: CDR1 MNHNS, CDR2 SASEGT. The CDR3 totals 13 residues. Trimming left V 8 bases short and J 1 base short, with 11 bases between. CDR3 DNA sequence: TGTGCCAGCGAGAGGGCCGGGAACACTGAAGCTTTCTTT. This translates into CASERAGNTEAFF.

With respect to this clone: The same CDR3 also results from other DNA sequences found in this sample. The genes are TRBV5-1 and TRBJ2-3; unclear D gene. This CDR3 spans 12 amino acids. Germline CDR1 SGHRS, CDR2 YFSETQ. V was pared by 2 bases and J by 4 bases, with 5 bases between. This CDR3 is CASSLFADTQYF. CDR3 DNA: TGCGCCAGCAGCTTATTCGCAGATACGCAGTATTTT.

This chain joins TRBV5-1 and TRBJ1-5; possible D gene TRBD1, 6 bases. CDR3 length: 15 amino acids. V lost 0 bases to trimming and J lost 7 bases, with 14 bases between them. Germline assignment: CDR1 SGHRS and CDR2 YFSETQ. For the CDR3, the DNA is TGCGCCAGCAGCTTGGAGGCAGGGGTTGGGCAGCCCCAGCATTTT. Residues: CASSLEAGVGQPQHF.

This clone was seen a handful of times. CDR3 nucleotides: TGTGCCAGCAGCTTAGGGAATTCGGGTTCTAGCGGGCGCACAGATACGCAGTATTTT. Amino acids: CASSLGNSGSSGRTDTQYF. The V and J genes are TRBV7-2 and TRBJ2-3, with 8 bases aligning to TRBD2. CDR1 is SGHTA, CDR2 FQGNSA, per germline. The V segment lost 1 base and the J segment 1 base; nucleotides outside the gene matches: 13. The length of the CDR3 is 19 residues.

Many counts were recorded for this clone. The rearrangement joins TRBV6-4 to TRBJ2-1, with 9 positions matching TRBD2. Germline CDR1 is MRHNA and CDR2 is SNTAGT. J lost 0 bases, V lost 6 bases, and 3 bases had no gene match. The CDR3 runs 15 residues. As DNA, the CDR3 is TGTGCCAGCAGCGGTAGCGGGAGCTCCTACAATGAGCAGTTCTTC. It encodes CASSGSGSSYNEQFF.

The chain couples TRBV5-8 to TRBJ2-5; D ambiguous. The CDR3 extends over 15 amino acids. Trimming removed 9 bases from V and 5 bases from J, with 23 bases in between. Germline V gene sequence: CDR1 SGHTS, CDR2 YDEGEE. CDR3 sequence (DNA): TGTGCCAACCAGGTCGCCAGGCCTATCCGGGAGACCCAGTACTTC. Encoded protein: CANQVARPIRETQYF. Full variable domain (rest looked up from reference TRBV5-8 and TRBJ2-5): EAGVTQSPTHLIKTRGQQATLRCSPISGHTSVYWYQQALGLGLQFLLWYDEGEERNRGNFPPRFSGRQFPNYSSELNVNALELEDSALYLCANQVARPIRETQYFGPGTRLLVL.

The chain carries TRBV5-1 and TRBJ1-5; D remains ambiguous. Germline CDR1 is SGHRS and CDR2 is YFSETQ. V was trimmed by 0 bases and J by 0 bases, leaving 7 bases between them. The CDR3 loop spans 15 amino acids. The chain's CDR3 is CASSLEQFSNQPQHF. In DNA form, the CDR3 reads TGCGCCAGCAGCTTGGAACAGTTTAGCAATCAGCCCCAGCATTTT.

The chain recombines TRBV6-5 with TRBJ2-1; 8 positions agree with TRBD1. The germline V gene encodes CDR1 MNHEY and CDR2 SVGAGI. The V and J ends lost 4 bases and 4 bases, in that order; junction bases with no gene match: 6. This CDR3 is built from 15 residues. The CDR3, as DNA: TGTGCCAGCAGTTTGACAGGGGTAGGATACAATGAGCAGTTCTTC. Protein sequence: CASSLTGVGYNEQFF.

This clone has just a few counts. The rearrangement uses TRBV6-5 and TRBJ1-6; 7 bases agree with TRBD1. CDR1 MNHEY and CDR2 SVGAGI come from the germline V gene. J lost 9 bases, V lost 9 bases, and 11 bases had no gene match. This CDR3 spans 14 amino acids. CDR3 bases: TGTGCCAGTTCCCGACAGGGAAAATCTTCACCCCTCCACTTT. Its protein product is CASSRQGKSSPLHF.

This clone was counted ten times or more. J is TRBJ1-5 and V is TRBV19, with D perhaps matching TRBD1 (5 bases). Germline CDR1 reads LNHDA; CDR2 reads SQIVND (reference sequence). The CDR3 spans 15 residues. Trimming took off 0 bases at V and 11 bases at J, with 17 bases between the two ends. The CDR3 sequence: CASSIDLGRVSTQHF. In nucleotides, the CDR3 is TGTGCCAGTAGTATAGATCTGGGCAGGGTCTCGACCCAGCATTTT.

This clone was seen a handful of times. The V gene is TRBV19, the J gene TRBJ1-1; weak D call: TRBD1 (6 bases). With 3 bases removed from V and 0 bases from J, the gap between germline ends came to 8 bases. The germline V gene has CDR1 LNHDA and CDR2 SQIVND (reference sequence). The CDR3 has 14 amino acids. The CDR3: CASSIGQLNTEAFF. The DNA of the CDR3 is TGTGCCAGTAGTATCGGACAGCTGAACACTGAAGCTTTCTTT.

This sequence joins TRBV5-1 and TRBJ2-4, with TRBD2 identical over 10 bases. The V gene's germline CDR1 is SGHRS and CDR2 YFSETQ. The CDR3 extends over 21 amino acids. Germline trimming cut 0 bases from V and 0 bases from J; bases unmatched to any gene: 15. CDR3 sequence (DNA): TGCGCCAGCAGCTTGGAGGCGGTGGGAGCTAGCGGGGGATTAGCCAAAAACATTCAGTACTTC. Its translation: CASSLEAVGASGGLAKNIQYF.

The chain combines TRBV19 with TRBJ1-4, with 7 bases fitting TRBD1. After removal of 6 bases from V and 0 bases from J, the junction contained 4 bases not matched to a gene. The CDR3 extends over 15 amino acids. The germline CDR1 and CDR2 sequences are LNHDA and SQIVND (reference sequence). In nucleotides, the CDR3 is TGTGCCAGTAGATCCGGGACAGCAACTAATGAAAAACTGTTTTTT. It translates to CASRSGTATNEKLFF.

This chain connects TRBV15 to TRBJ2-5; possible D gene TRBD2, 6 bases. V dropped 0 bases and J dropped 5 bases, with 16 bases sitting between them. CDR3 size: 16 residues. Germline CDR1 is LNHNV and CDR2 is YYDKDF (reference sequence). CDR3 nucleotide sequence: TGTGCCACCAGCAGAGAGGGAGGAACAGGAGGGGAGACCCAGTACTTC. It translates to CATSREGGTGGETQYF.

This clone showed up just a few times. This rearrangement joins TRBV6-5 to TRBJ1-1; 9 nucleotides align to TRBD1. Germline loops: CDR1 MNHEY, CDR2 SVGAGI. V lost 2 bases to trimming and J lost 12 bases; unmatched junction nucleotides: 10. This CDR3 is built from 14 residues. The CDR3 DNA follows: TGTGCCAGCAGTTACGGAGACGGGGGGACAGGGTCTTTCTTT. This sequence encodes CASSYGDGGTGSFF.

The genes are TRBV7-9 and TRBJ2-2; 11 bases fit TRBD1. V shed 4 bases and J 5 bases; nucleotides not matched to a gene: 3. The CDR3 consists of 15 residues. Germline V gene lookup returns CDR1 SEHNR and CDR2 FQNEAQ (reference sequence). CDR3 DNA: TGTGCCAGCAGCTCGGGACAGGGGGGAACCGGGGAGCTGTTTTTT. Translating gives CASSSGQGGTGELFF.

The chain is built from TRBV29-1 and TRBJ2-3, with 14 positions matching TRBD2. Germline CDR1 is SQVTM and CDR2 is ANQGSEA. The J segment lost 3 bases and the V segment lost 5 bases, leaving 4 bases of the junction unmatched. CDR3 size: 15 residues. CDR3 sequence reads: CSVTGLAGGTDTQYF. In DNA, the CDR3 is TGCAGCGTTACCGGACTAGCGGGAGGTACAGATACGCAGTATTTT.

The chain combines TRBV7-2 with TRBJ2-3, with TRBD2 matching over 9 bases. The CDR3 extends over 17 amino acids. J was trimmed by 1 base and V by 5 bases; bases with no gene match: 10. CDR1 and CDR2 from the germline V gene are SGHTA and FQGNSA. The CDR3 DNA sequence: TGTGCCAGCAGCCCGCGGGGGACTAGCTGGGGCACAGATACGCAGTATTTT. Translation gives CASSPRGTSWGTDTQYF. The full variable domain, its missing parts supplied by reference TRBV7-2 and TRBJ2-3, is GAGVSQSPSNKVTEKGKDVELRCDPISGHTALYWYRQSLGQGLEFLIYFQGNSAPDKSGLPSDRFSAERTGGSVSTLTIQRTQQEDSAVYLCASSPRGTSWGTDTQYFGPGTRLTVL.

The chain carries TRBV9 and TRBJ2-2, with a tentative D call TRBD2 (6 bases). Germline V gene sequence: CDR1 SGDLS, CDR2 YYNGEE. The CDR3 loop spans 15 amino acids. The V end was cut by 4 bases, the J end by 1 base, with 11 bases between. The CDR3 nucleotides read TGTGCCAGCAGCCCCCGGGACTGGAACACCGGGGAGCTGTTTTTT. Residues: CASSPRDWNTGELFF.

The V call is TRBV5-1, the J call TRBJ1-3; 7 bases line up with TRBD1. CDR1 and CDR2 from the germline V gene are SGHRS and YFSETQ. J gave up 2 bases and V 3 bases, and 5 bases lay outside the gene matches. This CDR3 is 15 amino acids long. In nucleotides, the CDR3 is TGCGCCAGCAGCTCGTCCAGGGGGGCTGGAAACACCATATATTTT. Amino acids: CASSSSRGAGNTIYF.

This clone has only one observation. This rearrangement joins TRBV6-1 to TRBJ2-1; 8 bases are a match to TRBD2. The ends lost 11 bases at V and 6 bases at J; junction bases unmatched: 12. The germline gives CDR1 MNHNS, CDR2 SASEGT. The length of the CDR3 is 14 residues. CDR3 region: CAVYLTSGFNEQFF. The DNA for the CDR3 is TGTGCCGTTTACCTCACTAGCGGCTTCAATGAGCAGTTCTTC.

The table lists this clone with a few counts. J is TRBJ1-5 and V is TRBV15, with TRBD1 matching 8 bases. This CDR3 spans 16 amino acids. The trim removed 2 bases at V and 3 bases at J, leaving 6 bases unmatched. Germline V gene lookup returns CDR1 LNHNV and CDR2 YYDKDF (reference sequence). This chain's CDR3 is CATSRTGDRPNQPQHF. The CDR3 coding sequence is TGTGCCACCAGCAGAACCGGGGACAGGCCCAATCAGCCCCAGCATTTT. Complete variable domain (other parts from reference TRBV15 and TRBJ1-5): DAMVIQNPRYQVTQFGKPVTLSCSQTLNHNVMYWYQQKSSQAPKLLFHYYDKDFNNEADTPDNFQSRRPNTSFCFLDIRSPGLGDTAMYLCATSRTGDRPNQPQHFGDGTRLSIL.